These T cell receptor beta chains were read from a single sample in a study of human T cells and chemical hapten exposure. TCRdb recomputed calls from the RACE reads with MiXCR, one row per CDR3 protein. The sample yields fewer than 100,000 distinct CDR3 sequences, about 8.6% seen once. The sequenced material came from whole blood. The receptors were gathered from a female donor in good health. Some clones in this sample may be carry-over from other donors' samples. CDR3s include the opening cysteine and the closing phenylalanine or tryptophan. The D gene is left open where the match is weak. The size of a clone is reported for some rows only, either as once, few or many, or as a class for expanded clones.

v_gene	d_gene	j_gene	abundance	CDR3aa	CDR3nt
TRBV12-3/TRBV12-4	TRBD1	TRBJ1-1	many	CASSTTGGAGAFF	TGTGCCAGCAGTACGACAGGGGGCGCCGGGGCTTTCTTT
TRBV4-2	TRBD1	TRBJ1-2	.	CASSQTGTNYGYTF	TGTGCCAGCAGCCAGACAGGGACTAACTATGGCTACACCTTC
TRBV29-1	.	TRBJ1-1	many	CSVLPGIRPTEAFF	TGCAGCGTTCTACCCGGCATCCGGCCCACTGAAGCTTTCTTT
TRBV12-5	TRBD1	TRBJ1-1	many	CASGLVWGQGIGRDTEAFF	TGTGCTAGTGGTTTGGTGTGGGGACAGGGGATCGGAAGGGACACTGAAGCTTTCTTT
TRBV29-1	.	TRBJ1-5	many	CSVEQGSNQPQHF	TGCAGCGTTGAACAGGGTAGCAATCAGCCCCAGCATTTT
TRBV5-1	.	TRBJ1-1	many	CASSVGAGTEAFF	TGCGCCAGCAGCGTTGGGGCCGGGACTGAAGCTTTCTTT
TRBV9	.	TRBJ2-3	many	CASSVNVAEPTDTQYF	TGTGCCAGCAGCGTAAATGTTGCGGAACCCACAGATACGCAGTATTTT
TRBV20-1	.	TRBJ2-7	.	CSASGGYEQYF	TGCAGTGCTAGTGGTGGGTACGAGCAGTACTTC
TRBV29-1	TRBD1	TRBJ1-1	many	CSVEDTGVHSEAFF	TGCAGCGTTGAAGATACAGGGGTTCATTCTGAAGCTTTCTTT
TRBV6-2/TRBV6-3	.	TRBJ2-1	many	CASSYSDWSSYNEQFF	TGTGCCAGCAGTTACTCCGATTGGAGCTCCTACAATGAGCAGTTCTTC
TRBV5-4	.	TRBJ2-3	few	CASSLVGTRTDTQYF	TGTGCCAGCAGCTTGGTTGGTACTAGGACAGATACGCAGTATTTT
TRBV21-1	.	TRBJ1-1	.	CASSPRFGDRGGNTEAFF	TGTGCCAGCAGCCCCAGGTTCGGGGACAGGGGGGGGAACACTGAAGCTTTCTTT
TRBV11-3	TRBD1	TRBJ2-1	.	CASSSGQSSYNEQFF	TGTGCCAGCAGCTCGGGACAGAGCTCCTACAATGAGCAGTTCTTC
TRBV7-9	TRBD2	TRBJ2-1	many	CASSHPYLGLAGGDNEQFF	TGTGCCAGCAGCCACCCCTATTTAGGACTAGCGGGGGGAGACAATGAGCAGTTCTTC
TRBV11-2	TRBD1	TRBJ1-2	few	CASRPTGGGFYGYTF	TGTGCCAGCAGGCCAACAGGGGGCGGTTTTTATGGCTACACCTTC
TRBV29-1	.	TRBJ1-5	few	CSVGRGLGQPQHF	TGCAGCGTGGGCAGGGGCTTAGGACAGCCCCAGCATTTT
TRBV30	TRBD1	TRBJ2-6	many	CAWGRTGTSGANVLTF	TGTGCCTGGGGGAGGACAGGGACATCTGGGGCCAACGTCCTGACTTTC
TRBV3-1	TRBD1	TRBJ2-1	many	CASSRQGAEPYNEQFF	TGTGCCAGCAGCCGACAGGGTGCTGAACCGTACAATGAGCAGTTCTTC
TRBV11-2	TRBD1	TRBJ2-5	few	CASSPEPTGEETQYF	TGTGCCAGCAGCCCCGAACCGACAGGGGAGGAGACCCAGTACTTC
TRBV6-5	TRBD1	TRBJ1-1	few	CASSYSTGTAVSEAFF	TGTGCCAGCAGTTACTCCACCGGGACAGCTGTTTCTGAAGCTTTCTTT
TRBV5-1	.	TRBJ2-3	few	CASSLSGTDTQYF	TGCGCCAGCAGTCTAAGCGGCACAGATACGCAGTATTTT
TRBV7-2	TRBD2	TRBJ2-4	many	CASSFGGGAGNIQYF	TGTGCCAGCAGCTTCGGCGGGGGGGCAGGAAACATTCAGTACTTC
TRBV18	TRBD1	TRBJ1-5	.	CASTPDREGQPQNF	TGTGCCAGCACCCCGGACAGGGAAGGTCAGCCCCAGAATTTT
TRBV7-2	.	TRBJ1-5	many	CASSSRTASNQPQHF	TGTGCCAGCAGCTCGAGGACAGCGAGCAATCAGCCCCAGCATTTT
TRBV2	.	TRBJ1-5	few	CASRIGLSNQPQHF	TGTGCCAGCAGAATTGGACTTAGCAATCAGCCCCAGCATTTT
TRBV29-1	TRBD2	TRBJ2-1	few	CSVEDLAGGRSEQFF	TGCAGCGTTGAAGATCTGGCGGGGGGGCGCTCTGAGCAGTTCTTC
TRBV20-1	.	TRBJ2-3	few	CSASVTSTSTDTQYF	TGCAGTGCTTCGGTTACTTCCACTAGCACAGATACGCAGTATTTT
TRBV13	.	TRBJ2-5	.	CASSVGLGQETQYF	TGTGCCAGCAGCGTGGGGCTGGGTCAAGAGACCCAGTACTTC